This T cell receptor (beta chain) was retrieved from a study of Graves' ophthalmopathy and Graves' hyperthyroidism. Study-level background: Being free of ophthalmopathy for 18 months of follow-up defined stable hyperthyroidism.

This clonotype turned up a few times. Its antigen is unidentified. For repertoire sequencing, the TCR beta CDR3 regions were amplified from RNA transcripts. Following a first-round RT-PCR that used HTBI primers, a second-round multiplex PCR was carried out. TCRdb redid the calling of the multiplex PCR reads with MiXCR, one entry per CDR3 protein. Of about 1.1 million distinct CDR3 sequences in the sample, 35% to 40% were seen once. CDR3 length equals 15 residues. Germline CDR1 LGHNA, CDR2 YSLEER. Trimming cost V 1 base and J 2 bases, with 11 bases left between them. Study-wide results and caveats: The model predicted ophthalmopathy progression with roughly 70% sensitivity and around 72% specificity. In blood appeared most of the expanded thyroid clonotypes whose frequency exceeded 0.001. Discrimination between ophthalmopathy and stable hyperthyroidism by a 13-signature model showed about 89% sensitivity and roughly 80% specificity.

Sequenced sample: peripheral blood or thyroid tissue (not recorded which). The sequence came from an adult man with Graves' hyperthyroidism. The V gene is TRBV4-3, the J gene TRBJ2-5, with D possibly being TRBD1 (6 bases). The DNA for the CDR3 is TGCGCCAGCAGCCAAGTAACAGGGCTACAAGAGACCCAGTACTTC. Amino acid sequence: CASSQVTGLQETQYF.